This T cell receptor (beta chain) was sequenced in a study of blood T cells in healthy people across ages. General study points: Naive CD4+ cells and diversity were both higher in long-lived donors than in aged donors. TCR beta diversity tracked closely with naive T cell percentage. Nothing was known about donor CMV status, and this possibly confounded expanded clonotype changes.

Together with a sample-barcoded 5' primer, a J-beta primer mix was included in a second PCR lasting roughly 6 to 12 cycles. TCRdb re-derived calls from the 5' RACE reads in MiXCR, one entry per CDR3 protein. The sample contains some 1.7 million distinct CDR3 sequences, 28% of which appear only once. Concerning this clonotype itself: Its specificity is not known. At one end, the junction sequence differs from germline, possibly due to a read error.

Investigators took around 10 milliliters of peripheral blood from every donor. The sample taken for sequencing was blood. This TCR was recovered from a woman in her 30s in good health.

This CDR3 is CAVSEYADRGYQPQHF. CDR3 in DNA: TGTGCCGTCAGTGAGTACGCGGACAGAGGATATCAGCCCCAGCATTTT. The J gene is TRBJ1-5, the V gene TRBV10-3; D is possibly TRBD1 (6 bases). Per germline, CDR1 ENHRY and CDR2 SYGVKD. The CDR3 covers 16 residues.